This TCR beta chain stems from a study of OX40 agonist ivuxolimab in advanced cancers. Turning to the study itself: Partial responses occurred in Three dose-escalation patients, one with hepatocellular carcinoma and two with cutaneous melanoma. General study points: Clonal expansion from baseline to week 6 occurred in both CD4+ and CD8+ T cells.

TCRdb keeps only in-frame clones here, not all; method: immunoSEQ multiplex PCR. The sample carries around 80,000 clones, roughly 87% recorded once. With respect to this clone: The antigen remains unidentified.

The source material was CD4+ or CD8+ T cells sorted from blood, sampled in a trial of the OX40 agonist ivuxolimab. The TCR sequence derives from an adult with an advanced solid tumor such as melanoma, head and neck, liver or kidney cancer.

CDR3 protein: CASSPGLAGVETQYF. Written as DNA, the CDR3 is TGCGCCAGCAGCCCGGGACTAGCGGGAGTAGAGACCCAGTACTTC. This chain uses TRBV5-1 with TRBJ2-5; 14 positions agree with TRBD2. V dropped 4 bases and J dropped 4; count of bases not matched to a gene: 3. The germline V gene has CDR1 SGHRS and CDR2 YFSETQ. This CDR3 comprises 15 residues.